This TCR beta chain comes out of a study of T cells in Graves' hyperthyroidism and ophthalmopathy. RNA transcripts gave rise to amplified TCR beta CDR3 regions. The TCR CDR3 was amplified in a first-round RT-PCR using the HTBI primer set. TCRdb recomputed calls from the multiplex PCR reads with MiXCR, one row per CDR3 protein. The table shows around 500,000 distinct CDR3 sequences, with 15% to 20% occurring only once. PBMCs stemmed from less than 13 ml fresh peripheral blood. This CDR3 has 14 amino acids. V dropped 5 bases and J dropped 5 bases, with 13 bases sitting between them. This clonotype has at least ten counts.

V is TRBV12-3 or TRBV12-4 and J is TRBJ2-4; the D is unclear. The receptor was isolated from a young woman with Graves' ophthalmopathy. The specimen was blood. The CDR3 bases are TGTGCCAGCAGTCTGTCGTCCGGTCAAAACATTCAGTACTTC. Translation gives CASSLSSGQNIQYF.